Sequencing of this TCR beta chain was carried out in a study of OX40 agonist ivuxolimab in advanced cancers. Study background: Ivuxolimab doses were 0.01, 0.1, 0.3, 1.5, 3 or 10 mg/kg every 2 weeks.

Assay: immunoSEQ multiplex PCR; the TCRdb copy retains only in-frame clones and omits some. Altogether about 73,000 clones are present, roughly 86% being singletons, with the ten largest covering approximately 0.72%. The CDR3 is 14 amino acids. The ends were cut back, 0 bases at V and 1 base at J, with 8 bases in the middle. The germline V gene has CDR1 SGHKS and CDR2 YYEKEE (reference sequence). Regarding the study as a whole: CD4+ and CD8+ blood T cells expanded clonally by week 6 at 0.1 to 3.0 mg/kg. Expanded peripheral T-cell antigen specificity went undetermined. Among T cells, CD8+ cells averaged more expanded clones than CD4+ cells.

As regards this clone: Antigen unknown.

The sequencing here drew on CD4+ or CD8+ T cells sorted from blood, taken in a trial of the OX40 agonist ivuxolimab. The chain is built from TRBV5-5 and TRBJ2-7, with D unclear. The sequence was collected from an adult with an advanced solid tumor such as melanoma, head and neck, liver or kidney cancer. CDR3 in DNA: TGTGCCAGCAGCTTGGTTGCCGCGTCCTACGAGCAGTACTTC. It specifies CASSLVAASYEQYF.